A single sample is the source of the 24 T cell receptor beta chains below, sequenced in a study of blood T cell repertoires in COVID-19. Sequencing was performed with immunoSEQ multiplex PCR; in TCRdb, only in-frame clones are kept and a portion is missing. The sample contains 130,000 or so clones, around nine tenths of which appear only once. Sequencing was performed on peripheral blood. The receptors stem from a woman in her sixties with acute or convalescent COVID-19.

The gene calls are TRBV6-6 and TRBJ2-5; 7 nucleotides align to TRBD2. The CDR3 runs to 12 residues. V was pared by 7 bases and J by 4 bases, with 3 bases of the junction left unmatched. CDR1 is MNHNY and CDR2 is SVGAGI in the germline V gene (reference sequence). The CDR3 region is CASTSSGETQYF. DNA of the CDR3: TGTGCCAGCACATCTAGCGGAGAGACCCAGTACTTC.

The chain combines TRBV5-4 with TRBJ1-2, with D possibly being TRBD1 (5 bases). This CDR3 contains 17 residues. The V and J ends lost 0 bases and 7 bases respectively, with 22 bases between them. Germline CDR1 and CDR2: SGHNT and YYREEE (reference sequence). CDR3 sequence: CASSLAGRWAGPSGYTF. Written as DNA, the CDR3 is TGTGCCAGCAGCTTGGCGGGCAGATGGGCGGGGCCGTCTGGCTACACCTTC. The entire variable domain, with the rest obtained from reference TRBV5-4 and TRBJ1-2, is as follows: ETGVTQSPTHLIKTRGQQVTLRCSSQSGHNTVSWYQQALGQGPQFIFQYYREEENGRGNFPPRFSGLQFPNYSSELNVNALELDDSALYLCASSLAGRWAGPSGYTFGSGTRLTVV.

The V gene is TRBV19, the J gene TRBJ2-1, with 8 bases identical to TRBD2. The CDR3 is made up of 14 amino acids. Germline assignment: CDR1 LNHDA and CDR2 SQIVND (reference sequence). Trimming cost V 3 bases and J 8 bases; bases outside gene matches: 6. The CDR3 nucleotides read TGTGCCAGTAGTATCGGGGGGGGGCCCTATGAGCAGTTCTTC. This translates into CASSIGGGPYEQFF.

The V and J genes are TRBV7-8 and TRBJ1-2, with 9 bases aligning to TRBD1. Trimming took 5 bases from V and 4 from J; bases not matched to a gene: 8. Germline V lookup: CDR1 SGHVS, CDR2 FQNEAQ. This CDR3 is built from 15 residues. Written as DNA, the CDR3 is TGTGCCAGCAGCCCCGGCGGGACAGGGTTCTATGGCTACACCTTC. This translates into CASSPGGTGFYGYTF.

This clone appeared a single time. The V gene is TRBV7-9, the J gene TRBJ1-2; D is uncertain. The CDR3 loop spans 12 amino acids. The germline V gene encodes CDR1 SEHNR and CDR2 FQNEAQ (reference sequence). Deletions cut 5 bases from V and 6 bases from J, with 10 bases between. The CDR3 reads CASSQLVDGYTF. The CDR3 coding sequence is TGTGCCAGCAGCCAACTGGTAGATGGCTACACCTTC.

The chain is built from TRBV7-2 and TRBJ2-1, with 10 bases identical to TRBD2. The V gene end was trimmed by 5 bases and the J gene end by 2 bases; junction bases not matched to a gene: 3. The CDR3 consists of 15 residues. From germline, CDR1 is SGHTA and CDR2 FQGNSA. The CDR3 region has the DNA TGTGCCAGCAGCCTTAGCGGGGGGACCTACAATGAGCAGTTCTTC. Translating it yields CASSLSGGTYNEQFF. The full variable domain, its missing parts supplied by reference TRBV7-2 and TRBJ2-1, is GAGVSQSPSNKVTEKGKDVELRCDPISGHTALYWYRQSLGQGLEFLIYFQGNSAPDKSGLPSDRFSAERTGGSVSTLTIQRTQQEDSAVYLCASSLSGGTYNEQFFGPGTRLTVL.

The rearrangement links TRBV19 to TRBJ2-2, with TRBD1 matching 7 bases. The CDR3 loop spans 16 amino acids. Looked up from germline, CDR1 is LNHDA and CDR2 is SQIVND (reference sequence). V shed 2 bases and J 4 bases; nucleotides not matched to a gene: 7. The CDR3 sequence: CASSILAGGSTGELFF. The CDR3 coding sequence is TGTGCCAGTAGTATACTGGCAGGGGGAAGCACCGGGGAGCTGTTTTTT. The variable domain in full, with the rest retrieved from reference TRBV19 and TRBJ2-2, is DGGITQSPKYLFRKEGQNVTLSCEQNLNHDAMYWYRQDPGQGLRLIYYSQIVNDFQKGDIAEGYSVSREKKESFPLTVTSAQKNPTAFYLCASSILAGGSTGELFFGEGSRLTVL.

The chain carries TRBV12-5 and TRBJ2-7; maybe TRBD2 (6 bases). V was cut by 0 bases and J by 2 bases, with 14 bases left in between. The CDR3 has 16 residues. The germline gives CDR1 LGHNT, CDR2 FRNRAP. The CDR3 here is CASGLVLGGKPYEQYF. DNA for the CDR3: TGTGCTAGTGGTTTGGTACTGGGGGGAAAACCCTACGAGCAGTACTTC.

CDR3 DNA sequence: TGTGCCAGCAGTAGACTCGATGAACAAGAGACCCAGTACTTC. It codes for CASSRLDEQETQYF. This sequence joins TRBV6-6 and TRBJ2-5; D is ambiguous. Germline V lookup: CDR1 MNHNY, CDR2 SVGAGI (reference sequence). This CDR3 region has 14 residues. V lost 5 bases, J lost 2 bases, and 12 bases lay in between.

The CDR3 coding sequence is TGTGCCAGCAGCCAATCCCCGGGATATAGCAATCAGCCCCAGCATTTT. This encodes CASSQSPGYSNQPQHF. The chain combines TRBV6-2 or TRBV6-3 with TRBJ1-5; D call uncertain. Per germline, CDR1 MNHEY and CDR2 SVGEGT. Trimming left V 6 bases short and J 0 bases short, with 15 bases between. The CDR3 loop spans 16 amino acids.

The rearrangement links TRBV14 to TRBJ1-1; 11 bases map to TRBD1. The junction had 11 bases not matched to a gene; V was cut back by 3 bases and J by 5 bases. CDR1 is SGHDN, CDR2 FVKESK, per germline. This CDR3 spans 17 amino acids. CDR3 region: CASSQPLGQGARTEAFF. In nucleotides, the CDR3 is TGTGCCAGCAGCCAGCCCCTTGGACAGGGGGCGCGGACTGAAGCTTTCTTT.

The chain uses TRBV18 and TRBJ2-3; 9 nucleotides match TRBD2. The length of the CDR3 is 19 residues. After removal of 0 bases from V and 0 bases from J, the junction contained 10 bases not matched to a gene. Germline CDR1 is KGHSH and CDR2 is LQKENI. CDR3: CASSPPGSRGGFSTDTQYF. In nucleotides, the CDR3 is TGTGCCAGCTCACCACCGGGTTCGCGGGGGGGCTTCAGCACAGATACGCAGTATTTT. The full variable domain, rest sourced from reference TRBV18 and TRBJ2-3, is NAGVMQNPRHLVRRRGQEARLRCSPMKGHSHVYWYRQLPEEGLKFMVYLQKENIIDESGMPKERFSAEFPKEGPSILRIQQVVRGDSAAYFCASSPPGSRGGFSTDTQYFGPGTRLTVL.

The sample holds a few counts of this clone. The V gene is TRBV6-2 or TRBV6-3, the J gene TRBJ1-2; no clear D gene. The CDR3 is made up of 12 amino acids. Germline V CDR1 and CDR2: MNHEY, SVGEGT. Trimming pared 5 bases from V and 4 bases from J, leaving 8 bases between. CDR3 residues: CASSLGLYGYTF. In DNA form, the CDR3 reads TGTGCCAGCAGTCTAGGACTCTATGGCTACACCTTC.

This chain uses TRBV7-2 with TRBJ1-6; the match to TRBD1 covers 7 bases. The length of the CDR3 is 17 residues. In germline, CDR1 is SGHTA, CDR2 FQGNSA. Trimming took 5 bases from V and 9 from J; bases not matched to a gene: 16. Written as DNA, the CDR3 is TGTGCCAGCAGCCATACCACCATGGGGGCAGGGGGTTCACCCCTCCACTTT. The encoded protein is CASSHTTMGAGGSPLHF.

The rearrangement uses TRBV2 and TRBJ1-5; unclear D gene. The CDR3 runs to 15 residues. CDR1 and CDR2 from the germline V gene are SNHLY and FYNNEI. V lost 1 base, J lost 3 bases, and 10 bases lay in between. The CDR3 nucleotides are TGTGCCAGCAGTGAAGGGAGGAACTCCAATCAGCCCCAGCATTTT. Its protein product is CASSEGRNSNQPQHF. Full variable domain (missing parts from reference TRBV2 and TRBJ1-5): EPEVTQTPSHQVTQMGQEVILRCVPISNHLYFYWYRQILGQKVEFLVSFYNNEISEKSEIFDDQFSVERPDGSNFTLKIRSTKLEDSAMYFCASSEGRNSNQPQHFGDGTRLSIL.

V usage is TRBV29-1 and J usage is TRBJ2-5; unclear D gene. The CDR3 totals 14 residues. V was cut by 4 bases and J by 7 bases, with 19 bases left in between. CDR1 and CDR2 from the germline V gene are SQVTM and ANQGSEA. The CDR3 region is CSVAPSRSFGTQYF. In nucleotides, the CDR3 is TGCAGCGTTGCGCCGAGCCGTTCGTTTGGGACCCAGTACTTC.

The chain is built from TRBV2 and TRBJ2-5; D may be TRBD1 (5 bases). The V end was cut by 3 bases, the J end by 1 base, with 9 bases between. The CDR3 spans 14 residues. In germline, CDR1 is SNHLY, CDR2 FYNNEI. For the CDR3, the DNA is TGTGCCAGCAGTGACCTGACAGCCCAAGAGACCCAGTACTTC. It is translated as CASSDLTAQETQYF.

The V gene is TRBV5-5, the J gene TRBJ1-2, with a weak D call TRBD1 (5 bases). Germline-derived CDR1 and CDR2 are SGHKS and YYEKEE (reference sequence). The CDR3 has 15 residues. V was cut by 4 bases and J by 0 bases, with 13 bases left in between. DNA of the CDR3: TGTGCCAGCAGCAGGGAGGGGTTTTCTAACTATGGCTACACCTTC. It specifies CASSREGFSNYGYTF.

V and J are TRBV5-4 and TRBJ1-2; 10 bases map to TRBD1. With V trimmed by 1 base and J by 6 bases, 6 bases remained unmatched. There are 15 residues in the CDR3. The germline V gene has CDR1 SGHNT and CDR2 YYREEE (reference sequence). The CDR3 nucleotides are TGTGCCAGCAGCTTGCCGTCGGACAGGGGGAATGGCTACACCTTC. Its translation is CASSLPSDRGNGYTF.

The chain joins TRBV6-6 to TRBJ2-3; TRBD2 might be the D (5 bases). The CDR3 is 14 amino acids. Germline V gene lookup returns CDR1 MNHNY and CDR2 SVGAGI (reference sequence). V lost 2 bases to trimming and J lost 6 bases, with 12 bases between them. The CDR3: CASSYPSGADTQYF. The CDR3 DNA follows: TGTGCCAGCAGTTACCCCAGCGGCGCGGATACGCAGTATTTT.

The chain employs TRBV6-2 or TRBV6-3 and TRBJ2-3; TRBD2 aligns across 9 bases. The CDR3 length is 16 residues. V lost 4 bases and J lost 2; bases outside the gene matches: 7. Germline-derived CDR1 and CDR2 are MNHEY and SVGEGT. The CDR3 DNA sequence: TGTGCCAGCAGTTCTCCTGGCGGGGGGGCCACAGATACGCAGTATTTT. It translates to CASSSPGGGATDTQYF.

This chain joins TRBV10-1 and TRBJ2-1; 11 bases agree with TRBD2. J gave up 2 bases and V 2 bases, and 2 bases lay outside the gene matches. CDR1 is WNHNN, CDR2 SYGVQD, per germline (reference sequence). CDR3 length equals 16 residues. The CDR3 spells CASSETSGGAYNEQFF. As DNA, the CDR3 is TGCGCCAGCAGTGAGACTAGCGGGGGCGCCTACAATGAGCAGTTCTTC.

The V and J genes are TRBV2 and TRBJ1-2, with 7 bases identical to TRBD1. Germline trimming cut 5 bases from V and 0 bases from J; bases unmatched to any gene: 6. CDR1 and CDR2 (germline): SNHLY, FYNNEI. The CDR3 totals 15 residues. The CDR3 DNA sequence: TGTGCCAGCAGTAGATCACAGGGGACTAACTATGGCTACACCTTC. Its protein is CASSRSQGTNYGYTF.

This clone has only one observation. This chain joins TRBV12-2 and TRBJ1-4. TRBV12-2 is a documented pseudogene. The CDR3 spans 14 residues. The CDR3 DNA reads TGTGCAAGTCGCCCGGGTCGGGGGAATGAAAAACTGTTTTTT. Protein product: CASRPGRGNEKLFF.